The source of this T cell receptor (beta chain) is a study of cytomegalovirus exposure and HLA in healthy donors. This CDR3 spans 14 amino acids. In germline, CDR1 is SGHRS, CDR2 YFSETQ. Trimming removed 3 bases from V and 8 bases from J; junction bases left unmatched: 7. Of note for this clone: Antigen unknown.

Study outcomes and limitations: Judged likely to be a sequencing artifact was a cluster of highly shared sequence variants.

Primers: 60 Vbeta forward and 13 Jbeta reverse. Produced via immunoSEQ multiplex PCR; TCRdb's table is partial and in-frame only. Of roughly 170,000 clones in the sample, about 79% were seen once. This TCR came from a girl aged 2 to 10 in good health and CMV-seropositive. The sequencing sample was made of PBMCs. This rearrangement joins TRBV5-1 to TRBJ2-4; 8 bases are a match to TRBD1. CDR3 nucleotides: TGCGCCAGCAGCTCACAGGGGGGATCGGACATTCAGTACTTC. Protein sequence: CASSSQGGSDIQYF.